The sequence of this TCR beta chain was determined in a study of T cells of healthy individuals. TCRdb re-called the 5' RACE reads through MiXCR, storing one row per CDR3 protein. The table lists approximately 50,000 distinct CDR3 sequences, roughly 15% of them singletons. With V trimmed by 1 base and J by 3 bases, 12 bases remained unmatched. CDR1 is SGHVT and CDR2 is SQSDAQ in the germline V gene. The CDR3 is made up of 19 amino acids. The sequence came from a human donor in good health. V gene TRBV7-4 combines with J gene TRBJ2-7; the match to TRBD2 covers 13 bases. The CDR3 reads CASSLEGLAGFWGLYEQYF. The CDR3 nucleotides read TGTGCCAGCAGCTTAGAGGGACTAGCGGGATTTTGGGGACTCTACGAGCAGTACTTC.